A selection of T cell receptor beta chains follows, all from one sample in a study of cytomegalovirus exposure and HLA in healthy donors. Clones were sequenced by immunoSEQ multiplex PCR, and TCRdb holds only the in-frame ones, with some missing. Found here are 120,000 or so clones, 75% to 90% of them singletons; the top ten hold roughly 3.5%. What was sequenced was PBMCs. The receptors were gathered from a male donor in good health and CMV-seronegative. Both conserved end residues are part of each CDR3. A D gene is named only where the DNA matches it firmly. Not every row has a clone size; where given, it reads once, few, many or a size class.

d_call j_call clone_size v_call cdr3_nt cdr3_aa
. TRBJ2-3 . TRBV21-1 TGTGCCAGCAGCGTCCTCCCGGGACAGGGGAACACAGATACGCAGTATTTT CASSVLPGQGNTDTQYF
TRBD2 TRBJ2-7 . TRBV11-2 TGTGCCAGCAGCCGACAGGCTGAAACGACTAGCGACTCCTACGAGCAGTACTTC CASSRQAETTSDSYEQYF
TRBD1 TRBJ1-4 few TRBV6-1 TGTGCCAGCAGTGAAGCTGGGACAGGGGAAAAACTGTTTTTT CASSEAGTGEKLFF
. TRBJ1-3 . TRBV25-1 TGTGCCAGCAGTGAGACCAAACAGGGATCGGTCGCTGGAAACACCATATATTTT CASSETKQGSVAGNTIYF
TRBD1 TRBJ1-6 few TRBV6-1 TGTGCCAGCAGTGAAGCAGGGACAGCGAATTCACCCCTCCACTTT CASSEAGTANSPLHF
. TRBJ2-1 few TRBV2 TGTGCCAGCAGTCCCGGGGACACTTACCTAGACAATGAGCAGTTCTTC CASSPGDTYLDNEQFF
. TRBJ1-2 few TRBV19 TGTGCCAGTAAATTCCCGGGGGGAGACTATGGCTACACCTTC CASKFPGGDYGYTF
TRBD2 TRBJ2-7 . TRBV29-1 TGCAGCGTTGAAGTAAGAACTAGCGGGAGGGATCAGCAGTACTTC CSVEVRTSGRDQQYF
. TRBJ2-7 . TRBV13 TGTGCCAGCAGCTTAGGTGTCCACGAGCAGTACTTC CASSLGVHEQYF
TRBD1 TRBJ2-3 . TRBV19 TGTGCCAGTCGGACAGGGGGCGCAGATACGCAGTATTTT CASRTGGADTQYF
. TRBJ2-3 few TRBV7-9 TGTGCCAGCAGCTTATCCGGGGACTGGGATACGCAGTATTTT CASSLSGDWDTQYF
. TRBJ1-5 . TRBV9 TGTGCCAGCAGCGTAGGTACAGACCCTAATCAGCCCCAGCATTTT CASSVGTDPNQPQHF
TRBD2 TRBJ2-1 . TRBV7-3 TGTGCCAGCAGCTTCGGGGGGGATGAGCAGTTCTTC CASSFGGDEQFF
. TRBJ2-7 . TRBV5-1 TGCGCCAGCCGAGCTTCAGGGGTCGCCTACGAGCAGTACTTC CASRASGVAYEQYF
TRBD1 TRBJ2-7 once TRBV7-2 TGTGCCAGCAGCGGACAGGGCTCCTACGAGCAGTACTTC CASSGQGSYEQYF
TRBD2 TRBJ2-1 . TRBV6-4 TGTGCCAGCAGTGACCGGACTAGCGGGTACAATGAGCAGTTCTTC CASSDRTSGYNEQFF
. TRBJ1-1 . TRBV4-1 TGCGCCAGCGCACGACAGGTAGGCACTGAAGCTTTCTTT CASARQVGTEAFF
TRBD1 TRBJ1-1 . TRBV7-8 TGTGCCAGCAGCTATAAGGGGGCAGAGAACACTGAAGCTTTCTTT CASSYKGAENTEAFF
TRBD2 TRBJ2-5 . TRBV7-3 TGTGCCAGCAGCCCCACAGCGTCCGTGCGGGAGATCCAGTACTTC CASSPTASVREIQYF
TRBD2 TRBJ2-2 . TRBV4-1 TGCGCCAGCAGCCACCTCACGGGGCTAGCGGGAGCTACGAACACCGGGGAGCTGTTTTTT CASSHLTGLAGATNTGELFF
. TRBJ2-2 few TRBV5-1 TGCGCCAGCAGCTGGAGGCTAGAAGGCACCGGGGAGCTGTTTTTT CASSWRLEGTGELFF
. TRBJ2-7 few TRBV20-1 TGCAGTGCTAACCGGGATGACGAGCAGTACTTC CSANRDDEQYF
TRBD1 TRBJ2-1 . TRBV5-1 TGCGCCAGCAGCTTAGGGGGGCAGGGGGCTTTAGAGCAGTTCTTC CASSLGGQGALEQFF
. TRBJ1-1 . TRBV10-3 TGTGCCATCAGTGAGGGGGGGAGAATAGCTGAAGCTTTCTTT CAISEGGRIAEAFF
. TRBJ1-5 . TRBV7-2 TGTGCCAGCAGCTTACGTTCCCAGCCCCAGCATTTT CASSLRSQPQHF
TRBD2 TRBJ2-2 . TRBV5-1 TGCGCCAGCAGCTTGGAAGCGGGGGTGTCCGGGGAGCTGTTTTTT CASSLEAGVSGELFF
. TRBJ1-2 few TRBV30 TGTGCCTCGATCAGGGCCTTGGTCGAAAACTATGGCTACACCTTC CASIRALVENYGYTF
. TRBJ1-1 . TRBV7-9 TGTGCCAGCAGCTCCGGGTCAGCGACGGGCACTGAAGCTTTCTTT CASSSGSATGTEAFF
. TRBJ1-1 once TRBV6-5 TGTGCCAGCAGCGAACGGGGCACTGAAGCTTTCTTT CASSERGTEAFF
TRBD1 TRBJ1-1 . TRBV5-6 TGTGCCAGCAGCTGGCGGGACAGGACAATGAACACTGAAGCTTTCTTT CASSWRDRTMNTEAFF
. TRBJ2-5 . TRBV27 TGTGCCAGCAGTTTAGCAGGGCGGGAGACCCAGTACTTC CASSLAGRETQYF
. TRBJ2-6 few TRBV13 TGTGCCAGCAGCCCCCTTGGGTCTGGGGCCAACGGCCTGACTTTC CASSPLGSGANGLTF
. TRBJ2-7 . TRBV5-1 TGCGCCAGCAGCTTGGATCCGAGCTCCTACGAGCAGTACTTC CASSLDPSSYEQYF
. TRBJ2-3 . TRBV7-7 TGTGCCAGCAGCCTCCGGACAGACCACACAGATACGCAGTATTTT CASSLRTDHTDTQYF
. TRBJ2-7 . TRBV15 TGTGCCACCAGCAGAGGGGGACTGGCAGCCTACGAGCAGTACTTC CATSRGGLAAYEQYF
TRBD2 TRBJ2-1 few TRBV4-3 TGCGCCAGCAGCCAAGACGCACGGGGGGGCCTGGGTGAGCAGTTCTTC CASSQDARGGLGEQFF
. TRBJ2-7 . TRBV5-1 TGCGCCAGCAGCTTGGAAGTCGGAGTCTACGAGCAGTACTTC CASSLEVGVYEQYF
. TRBJ1-2 . TRBV7-2 TGTGCCAGCAGCCTAACTAGGGTATGGGGTTATGGCTACACCTTC CASSLTRVWGYGYTF